This entry features one T cell receptor beta chain sequence. No antigen is known for it. Method: immunoSEQ multiplex PCR; TCRdb's copy keeps in-frame clones and lacks some. This table has around 70,000 clones, 85% to 95% appearing once. The sample originates from a study of cytomegalovirus exposure and HLA in healthy donors. Study-level information: The 120 validation repertoires, a later analysis reported, used the same platform as the 550 to 700 repertoires from the first cohort.

Study-wide findings and caveats: The study found most TCR sequences rare, yet found some public TCRs in many donors. Some TCR beta chains (about 180 of them) were listed as cytomegalovirus-associated.

Per the germline V gene, CDR1 is SGHNT and CDR2 is YYREEE (reference sequence). V lost 1 base and J 0 bases, leaving 11 bases between the germline ends. The CDR3 runs to 16 residues. The sequencing input was PBMCs. The sequence was collected from a woman aged 18-29 years in good health and CMV-seropositive. V is TRBV5-4 and J is TRBJ2-1, with a tentative D call TRBD2 (6 bases). CDR3 DNA: TGTGCCAGCAGCTTGTTGGGCGGGACCTCCTACAATGAGCAGTTCTTC. Residues: CASSLLGGTSYNEQFF.